This T cell receptor beta chain comes out of a study of blood T cell repertoires in COVID-19. Between the trimmed V and J ends, which lost 1 base and 8 bases, there was a span of 5 bases. The CDR3 is made up of 11 amino acids. Looked up from germline, CDR1 is MGHDK and CDR2 is SYGVNS. Some clones are missing from TCRdb's copy, which holds only in-frame ones; the method was immunoSEQ multiplex PCR. The sample holds more than 25,000 clones, 75% to 90% seen once. The rearrangement uses TRBV25-1 and TRBJ1-2; D not resolved. Material: peripheral blood. The clonotype originates from a woman older than 75 with COVID-19, enrolled during active disease. The CDR3, as DNA: TGTGCCAGCAGTGAATCCTCCGGCTACACCTTC. Its translation is CASSESSGYTF.